This T cell receptor beta chain stems from a study of shared clonotypes between healthy human individuals (dated by TCRdb to the early 2020s). The study in broad terms: Three men and a couple of women, aged 18 to 49 years, made up the cohort. For each donor, three plates each were used for CD4 naive and CD4 memory, two plates were used for CD8 naive, and one plate was used for CD8 memory. The study deeply sequenced blood TCR repertoires of about 5 healthy adults to estimate repertoire size and the extent of clonotype sharing between individuals. Libraries were prepared and TCR repertoires were sequenced by different laboratories using diverse techniques, in order to increase sequencing depth and limit assay-specific biases. Per donor, leukapheresis produced somewhere between about 0.9 and 10 billion PBMCs. General conclusions and limits of the study: Compared with non-shared clonotypes, the clonotypes found in all four sorted-subset donors had higher generation probabilities. Based on pairwise subsampling, the degree of clonotype sharing among donors was expected to be affected by sequencing depth. Sharing across several donors was observed for approximately 5% of naive CD4, over 3% of naive CD8, 2% to 2.5% of memory CD4, and roughly 0.43% of memory CD8 clonotypes. Sampling was restricted to blood, and TCR repertoires in tissue are likely to differ from TCR repertoires in blood. Because the study included a small number of donors, the genetic and exposure-history diversity represented was limited. Larger estimated clonotype richness was generally found for naive subsets than for memory subsets. Incomplete sequencing was indicated by rarefaction of sorted-subset datasets, despite the large sequencing depth.

Healthy HIV-negative adults with no recently reported acute infections or vaccinations were included as donors. Only Caucasian adults living in Nashville, Tennessee, USA were represented among the donors. CD4+ T cells were enriched through magnetic negative selection, after which naive cells were positively selected on CD45RA and the remaining negative fraction served as the memory subset. Blood was obtained by leukapheresis, after which PBMCs were separated by Ficoll-Histopaque density gradient centrifugation and cryopreserved in liquid nitrogen vapor phase. Analytical flow cytometry was used to check the purity and quantity of each magnetically sorted T cell population. Genomic DNA was isolated from each sorted fraction and quantified by UV absorbance on a Nanodrop 2000c. Using the deep immunoSEQ assay, TCR CDR3 regions were amplified from genomic DNA by multiplex PCR. For each cell subset, the extracted genomic DNA was distributed evenly across all wells of several immunoSEQ 96-well plates, and each plate served as one replicate. For sorted subsets, each replicate PCR was loaded with approximately 190 ng genomic DNA, equivalent to approximately 33,000 T cell genomes. Purified libraries were measured with a Qubit 3.0 fluorometer, size-checked on a Bioanalyzer 2100, and measured again with the KAPA Library Quantification kit. Every immunoSEQ 96-well plate was sequenced on a dedicated single-read 150-cycle Illumina NextSeq 550 flow cell. The paper's processing steps were these. The immunoSEQ output contained only junctional sequences without quality scores, so filtering could not match that applied to full-length reads. To assign V/J genes and CDR3, sequences were annotated against IMGT germline references using PyIR, a Python wrapper for IgBLAST v1.9. Reads were filtered out if the reads had weak V/J assignments (E-value above 1e-6), no CDR3, stop codons, out-of-frame junctions, or ambiguous translated residues. V3J clonotypes were defined as sequences sharing the same inferred V gene, J gene, and CDR3 amino acid sequence. To compute the percentage overlap between repertoires, the number of shared unique clonotypes was divided by the size of the smaller repertoire. Three approaches were used to assess repertoire richness: RTK rarefaction, the Chao1 estimator, and Recon v2.1 estimates of unobserved clonotypes. Generation probabilities for all TCRbeta clonotypes obtained by the gDNA method from a handful of donors were computed using OLGA. The immuneACCESS repertoire file appears here via TCRdb, limited to in-frame rearrangements. These files lack a portion of the clones; in checked studies, under half of the deficit traces to unresolved V genes, and the cause of the others is not known. The D gene and trimming were derived from the DNA, and the V and J assignments and clone size from that table. A total of about 1 million clones appear in this sample, approximately 76% of them only once. Together, the top ten hold 1.4% of the sample.

CDR1 and CDR2 (PRHDT, FYEKMQ) derive from the germline V gene (reference sequence). The CDR3 holds 11 amino acids from the cysteine to the phenylalanine. This entry keeps only the CDR3 DNA: 33 bases, framed from base 1. This clone came up a few times. Its cognate antigen has yet to be identified. Sequence at one end of the junction differs from germline and may be a read error. The chain links TRBV13 with TRBJ2-5, with no confident D gene call. The sequence came from a young man in good health. What was sequenced was memory CD4+ T cells sorted from blood. Read against the paper, the sample's cell subset or site label means: CD45RA-negative fraction. This receptor carries the CDR3 CASSSQGTQYF. The nucleotide sequence reads as follows: TGTGCCAGCAGCTCCCAAGGGACCCAGTACTTC.